This is a list of T cell receptor beta chains from one sample in a study of early T cells in non-severe SARS-CoV-2 infection. TCRdb re-called the 5' RACE reads through MiXCR, storing one row per CDR3 protein. The table records some 77,000 distinct CDR3 sequences, around 13% of them present only once. Sequencing was done on a sample of whole blood. Receptor source: an adult who was a healthcare worker with PCR-confirmed SARS-CoV-2 infection or an uninfected control (not recorded which). CDR3s include the opening cysteine and the closing phenylalanine or tryptophan. Fields, in order: D gene, J gene, clone size, V gene, CDR3 protein, CDR3 DNA. D genes are given only for firm matches. The size of a clone is reported for some rows only, either as once, few or many, or as a class for expanded clones.

d_call: .
j_call: TRBJ2-4
clone_size: .
v_call: TRBV5-5
cdr3_aa: CASSFSSIQYF
cdr3_nt: TGTGCCAGCAGCTTTTCCAGCATTCAGTACTTC

d_call: TRBD1
j_call: TRBJ2-7
clone_size: .
v_call: TRBV28
cdr3_aa: CASSFGTGMNEQYF
cdr3_nt: TGTGCCAGCAGTTTCGGGACAGGGATGAACGAGCAGTACTTC

d_call: .
j_call: TRBJ2-7
clone_size: .
v_call: TRBV7-9
cdr3_aa: CASSSSSWPGSSYEQYF
cdr3_nt: TGTGCCAGCAGCTCGTCCTCATGGCCGGGAAGCTCCTACGAGCAGTACTTC

d_call: .
j_call: TRBJ2-1
clone_size: .
v_call: TRBV9
cdr3_aa: CASSVRGREWNEQFF
cdr3_nt: TGTGCCAGCAGCGTCAGGGGTAGGGAATGGAATGAGCAGTTCTTC

d_call: .
j_call: TRBJ1-6
clone_size: .
v_call: TRBV7-6
cdr3_aa: CASSLTLGSPLHF
cdr3_nt: TGTGCCAGCAGCTTAACCCTTGGTTCACCCCTCCACTTT

d_call: TRBD2
j_call: TRBJ2-7
clone_size: many
v_call: TRBV7-2
cdr3_aa: CASSLQFAASGRHYEQYF
cdr3_nt: TGTGCCAGCAGCTTACAATTTGCGGCTAGCGGGAGGCACTACGAGCAGTACTTC

d_call: TRBD2
j_call: TRBJ2-7
clone_size: many
v_call: TRBV10-3
cdr3_aa: CAITAAGVDEQYF
cdr3_nt: TGTGCCATCACTGCCGCGGGAGTCGACGAGCAGTACTTC

d_call: TRBD1
j_call: TRBJ2-1
clone_size: few
v_call: TRBV5-6
cdr3_aa: CASSPEDRAIFGDEQFF
cdr3_nt: TGTGCCAGCAGCCCTGAGGACAGGGCCATTTTTGGGGATGAGCAGTTCTTC

d_call: .
j_call: TRBJ2-7
clone_size: many
v_call: TRBV12-3/TRBV12-4
cdr3_aa: CASSLSGQASDEQYF
cdr3_nt: TGTGCCAGCAGTTTATCAGGTCAGGCGAGCGACGAGCAGTACTTC

d_call: .
j_call: TRBJ1-2
clone_size: many
v_call: TRBV6-2/TRBV6-3
cdr3_aa: CASSPSSSTYGYTF
cdr3_nt: TGTGCCAGCAGTCCTTCGAGCAGCACGTATGGCTACACCTTC

d_call: .
j_call: TRBJ2-2
clone_size: few
v_call: TRBV28
cdr3_aa: CASHTNTGELFF
cdr3_nt: TGTGCCAGCCACACGAACACCGGGGAGCTGTTTTTT

d_call: .
j_call: TRBJ2-5
clone_size: .
v_call: TRBV5-5
cdr3_aa: CASSWRTTNVETQYF
cdr3_nt: TGTGCCAGCAGCTGGAGAACAACAAACGTGGAGACCCAGTACTTC